This T cell receptor beta chain comes out of a study of response to subunit inactivated influenza vaccine. Overall study results and limits: Each seasonal flu vaccination may recruit only limited new T cells, authors suggested.

From germline, CDR1 is SEHNR and CDR2 FQNEAQ (reference sequence). V was clipped by 2 bases and J by 5 bases, with 17 bases between them. The CDR3 is 16 amino acids. TCRdb re-called the RT-PCR reads with MiXCR, one entry per CDR3 protein. The table has around 850,000 distinct CDR3 sequences, 15% to 20% seen once. This clonotype has a handful of counts. Its antigen is currently unknown. This sequence joins TRBV7-9 and TRBJ2-3; a possible D gene is TRBD2 (5 bases). The sample consisted of PBMCs from blood, taken 5 days after vaccination. The origin of this receptor is a man aged 45 to 65 who received an inactivated influenza vaccine. CDR3 protein: CASSLRGARVLDTQYF. CDR3 coding DNA: TGTGCCAGCAGCTTACGGGGAGCGAGAGTTTTAGATACGCAGTATTTT.